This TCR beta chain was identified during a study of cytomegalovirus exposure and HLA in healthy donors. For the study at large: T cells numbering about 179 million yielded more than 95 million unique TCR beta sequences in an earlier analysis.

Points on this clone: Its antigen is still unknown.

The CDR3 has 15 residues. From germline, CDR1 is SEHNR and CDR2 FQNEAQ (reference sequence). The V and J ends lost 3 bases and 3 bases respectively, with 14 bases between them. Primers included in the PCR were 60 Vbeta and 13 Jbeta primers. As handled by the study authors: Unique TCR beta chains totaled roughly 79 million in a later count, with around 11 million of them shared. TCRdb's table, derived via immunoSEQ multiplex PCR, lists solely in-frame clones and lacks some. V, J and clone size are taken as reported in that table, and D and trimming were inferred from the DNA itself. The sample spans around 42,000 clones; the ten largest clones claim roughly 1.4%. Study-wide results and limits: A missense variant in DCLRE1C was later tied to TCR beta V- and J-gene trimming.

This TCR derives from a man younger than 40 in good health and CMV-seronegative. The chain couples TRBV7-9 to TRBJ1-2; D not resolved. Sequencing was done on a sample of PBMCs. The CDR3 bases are TGTGCCAGCAGCTTTTTCGCAGGCCCCGACTATGGCTACACCTTC. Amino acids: CASSFFAGPDYGYTF.